This TCR beta chain stems from a study of CD8 T cells in Susac syndrome. The germline V gene has CDR1 SGHVS and CDR2 FQNEAQ. CDR3 length equals 14 residues. V lost 7 bases to trimming and J lost 7 bases, with 19 bases between them. An amount of RNA that ranged from roughly 0.45 to 1 ug was reverse transcribed with random hexamers. Each CDR3 protein gets one entry after TCRdb re-called the immunoSEQ multiplex PCR reads with MiXCR. The sample records about 110,000 distinct CDR3 sequences, approximately 93% being singletons. Specimen: CD8+ T cells from PBMCs. The source is a human donor with Susac syndrome. This chain joins TRBV7-8 and TRBJ1-2; possible D gene TRBD1, 5 bases. Here the CDR3 reads CASTPVGVEGGYTF. The DNA for the CDR3 is TGTGCCAGCACCCCGGTGGGGGTTGAGGGTGGCTACACCTTC.